This T cell receptor beta chain originates from a study of identical twins. The authors used template switching to add a universal primer site and gave cDNA unique molecular identifiers. MiXCR was run by TCRdb on the 5' RACE reads, yielding one entry per CDR3 protein. The top ten hold under 3% of the sample, which has 450,000 to 650,000 distinct CDR3 sequences, 7.5% to 10% seen once. There are a few counts of this clonotype. This sample also belongs to another study, concerning yellow fever vaccine responses in identical twins.

The TCR originated in a woman between 18 and 30 years old in good health. The specimen sequenced was PBMCs.

The CDR3 protein is CSALRTGIYGYTF. CDR3 coding DNA: TGCAGTGCTCTTCGGACAGGGATCTATGGCTACACCTTC. The chain employs TRBV20-1 and TRBJ1-2; 8 bases are shared with TRBD1. With 5 bases clipped from V and 4 bases from J, the junction kept 6 bases outside the gene matches. This CDR3 is 13 amino acids long. Germline V gives CDR1 DFQATT, CDR2 SNEGSKA (reference sequence).